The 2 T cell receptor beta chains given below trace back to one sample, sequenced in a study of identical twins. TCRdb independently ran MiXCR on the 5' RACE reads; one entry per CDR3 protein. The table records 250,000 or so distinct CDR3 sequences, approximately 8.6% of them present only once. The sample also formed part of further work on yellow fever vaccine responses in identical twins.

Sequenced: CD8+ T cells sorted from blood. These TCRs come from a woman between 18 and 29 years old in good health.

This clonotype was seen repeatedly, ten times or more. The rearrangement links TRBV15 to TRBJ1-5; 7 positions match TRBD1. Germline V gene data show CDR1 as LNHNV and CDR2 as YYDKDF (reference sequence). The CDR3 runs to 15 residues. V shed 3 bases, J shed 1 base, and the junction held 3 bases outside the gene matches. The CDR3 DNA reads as TGTGCCACCAGCAGGACAGGGCTCAGCAATCAGCCCCAGCATTTT. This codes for CATSRTGLSNQPQHF.

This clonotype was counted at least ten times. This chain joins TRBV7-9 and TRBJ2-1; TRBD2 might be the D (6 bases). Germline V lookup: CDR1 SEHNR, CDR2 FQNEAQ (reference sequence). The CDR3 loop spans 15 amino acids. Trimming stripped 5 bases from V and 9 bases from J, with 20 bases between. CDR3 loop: CASSTWREGSGEQFF. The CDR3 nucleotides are TGTGCCAGCAGCACGTGGCGGGAAGGTTCGGGTGAGCAGTTCTTC.